This TCR beta chain is drawn from a study of blood T cell repertoires in COVID-19. At the level of the study: Sites across the United States, Italy and Spain contributed samples from acute and convalescent COVID-19. In each case, the material was cDNA or gDNA derived from T cells, B-cell-depleted T cells, or PBMCs.

Trimming cost V 7 bases and J 5 bases; bases outside gene matches: 7. CDR1 is MNHNY, CDR2 SVGAGI, per germline (reference sequence). This CDR3 region has 13 residues. In the authors' workflow: Estimation of nucleated cell counts was performed using reference gene primer amplification. TCRdb's table, derived via immunoSEQ multiplex PCR, lists solely in-frame clones and lacks some. V and J calls and clone size are given by that table; D and trimming were obtained from the DNA. The sample consists of 150,000 to 200,000 clones, 85% to 90% of them appearing once. The sequencing sample was made of peripheral blood. The V call is TRBV6-6, the J call TRBJ2-7, with 8 bases identical to TRBD2. The TCR sequence derives from a man younger than 30 with active or convalescent COVID-19. The CDR3: CASMVAGLNEQYF. The CDR3 DNA is TGTGCCAGCATGGTAGCGGGATTGAACGAGCAGTACTTC.